The rows below give T cell receptor beta chains drawn from one sample of a study of blood T cell repertoires in COVID-19. The protocol was immunoSEQ multiplex PCR, while the TCRdb copy is restricted to in-frame clones and leaves out a portion. The data show some 150,000 clones, about four fifths seen once. Material for sequencing was peripheral blood. The receptor set was obtained from a woman aged 55-70 years with acute or convalescent COVID-19. Each CDR3 is given with its conserved first and last residue. Clone sizes are given selectively: once, few, many, or a class where the clone is expanded.

clone_size	v_call	j_call	cdr3_aa
NA	TRBV12-5	TRBJ1-2	CASGTGNNYGYTF
NA	TRBV9	TRBJ2-1	CASSFRTGVYNEQFF
NA	TRBV19	TRBJ1-6	CASTSRQASSYNSPLHF
few	TRBV27	TRBJ2-7	CASSLRGWGYEQYF
NA	TRBV11-1	TRBJ2-1	CASSLPPRGGNEQFF
NA	TRBV18	TRBJ1-1	CASSQDWNTEAFF
NA	TRBV7-7	TRBJ2-3	CASSDREVRGTQYF
few	TRBV6-6	TRBJ1-4	CASSSFQGAGEKLFF
few	TRBV7-2	TRBJ1-2	CASSPGTDHYGYTF
few	TRBV6-5	TRBJ2-1	CASSQPGQDGSRQFF
NA	TRBV5-1	TRBJ2-7	CASSLRGHTGNEQYF
NA	TRBV18	TRBJ1-3	CASSPPAGAGNTIYF
few	TRBV9	TRBJ2-1	CASTPTGGNFHEQFF
NA	TRBV7-2	TRBJ1-6	CASSLTRQGNSPLHF
NA	TRBV9	TRBJ2-2	CASSLSGTRNTGELFF
NA	TRBV30	TRBJ1-5	CAWAPYRGRDNQPQHF
NA	TRBV6-5	TRBJ1-3	CASNIPPLSGNTIYF
NA	TRBV5-4	TRBJ1-3	CASSLEGARGNTIYF
NA	TRBV9	TRBJ1-3	CASSVTQDSGNTIYF
once	TRBV30	TRBJ1-2	CAWSSGGHYGYTF
few	TRBV6-1	TRBJ1-2	CASSLGQAYGYTF
once	TRBV19	TRBJ1-6	CAPRQGMTPLHF
NA	TRBV2	TRBJ1-2	CASISQGIYGYTF
once	TRBV27	TRBJ2-1	CASRPQTSGEQFF
NA	TRBV5-1	TRBJ1-1	CASSLAGQGGTEAFF
NA	TRBV6-6	TRBJ2-6	CASSSLPGANVLTF
NA	TRBV10-3	TRBJ1-2	CAISEGGPGGFGYTF
once	TRBV18	TRBJ2-6	CASSPTRSGANVLTF
NA	TRBV3-1/TRBV3-2	TRBJ1-1	CASSRLTGNTEAFF
NA	TRBV5-1	TRBJ2-2	CASSPPRQGAFTGELFF